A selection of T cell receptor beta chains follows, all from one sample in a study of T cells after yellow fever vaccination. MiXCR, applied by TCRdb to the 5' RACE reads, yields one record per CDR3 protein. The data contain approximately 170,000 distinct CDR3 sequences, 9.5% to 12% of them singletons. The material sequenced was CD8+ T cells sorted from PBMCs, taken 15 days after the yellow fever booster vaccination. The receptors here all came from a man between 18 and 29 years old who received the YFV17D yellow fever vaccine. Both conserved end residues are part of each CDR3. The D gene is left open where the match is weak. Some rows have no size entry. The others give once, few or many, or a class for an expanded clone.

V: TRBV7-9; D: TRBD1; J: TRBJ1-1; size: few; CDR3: CASSQTGGTEAFF; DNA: TGTGCCAGCAGCCAGACAGGGGGCACTGAAGCTTTCTTT
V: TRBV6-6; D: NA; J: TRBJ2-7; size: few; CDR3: CASSSMDRTYEQYF; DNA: TGTGCCAGCAGTTCAATGGACAGAACCTACGAGCAGTACTTC
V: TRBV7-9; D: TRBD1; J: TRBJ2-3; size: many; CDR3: CASGRNRGKPSDTQYF; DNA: TGTGCCAGCGGACGAAACAGGGGGAAACCCTCAGATACGCAGTATTTT
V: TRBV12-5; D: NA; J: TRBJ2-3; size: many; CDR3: CASGFYGGPDTQYF; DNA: TGTGCTAGTGGTTTTTACGGGGGGCCAGATACGCAGTATTTT
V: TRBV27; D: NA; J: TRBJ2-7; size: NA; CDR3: CASSFGGGPYEQYF; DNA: TGTGCCAGCAGTTTCGGTGGGGGTCCTTACGAGCAGTACTTC
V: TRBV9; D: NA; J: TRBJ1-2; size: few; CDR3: CASSDTGYYGYTF; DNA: TGTGCCAGCAGCGACACAGGGTACTATGGCTACACCTTC
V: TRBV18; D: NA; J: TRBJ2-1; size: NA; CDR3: CASSPPAGSSYNEQFF; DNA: TGTGCCAGCTCACCACCGGCAGGAAGCTCCTACAATGAGCAGTTCTTC
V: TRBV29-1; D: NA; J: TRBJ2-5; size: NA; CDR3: CSVERGREETQYF; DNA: TGCAGCGTTGAAAGGGGCAGAGAGGAGACCCAGTACTTC
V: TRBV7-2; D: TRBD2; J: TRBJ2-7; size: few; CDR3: CASSSTSGSNYEQYF; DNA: TGTGCCAGCAGCTCAACTAGCGGGAGCAACTACGAGCAGTACTTC
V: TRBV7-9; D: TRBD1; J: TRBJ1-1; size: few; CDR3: CASSTGQGVQVFF; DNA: TGTGCCAGCAGCACCGGACAGGGGGTGCAGGTTTTCTTT
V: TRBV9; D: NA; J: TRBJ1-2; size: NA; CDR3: CASSVTRSLRYGYTF; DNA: TGTGCCAGCAGCGTAACTCGGTCCCTCCGGTATGGCTACACCTTC
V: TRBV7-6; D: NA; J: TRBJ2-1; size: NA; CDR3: CASSRSSPRSYNEQFF; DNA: TGTGCCAGCAGCCGATCTTCTCCCCGCTCCTACAATGAGCAGTTCTTC
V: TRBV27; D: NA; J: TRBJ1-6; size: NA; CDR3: CASTGQGPGNSPLHF; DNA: TGTGCCAGCACGGGGCAGGGGCCGGGTAATTCACCCCTCCACTTT
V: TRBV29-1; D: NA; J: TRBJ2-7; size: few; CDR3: CSVETDQPGSEQYF; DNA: TGCAGCGTTGAGACAGACCAACCCGGTTCCGAGCAGTACTTC
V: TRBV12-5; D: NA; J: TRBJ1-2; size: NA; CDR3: CASGLETDGGTF; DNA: TGTGCTAGTGGTTTGGAAACGGACGGCGGCACCTTC
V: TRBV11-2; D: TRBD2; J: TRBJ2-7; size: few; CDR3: CASSLGSGGVTYEQYF; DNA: TGTGCCAGCAGCTTAGGAAGCGGGGGGGTAACCTACGAGCAGTACTTC
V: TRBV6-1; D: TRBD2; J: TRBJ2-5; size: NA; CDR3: CASSVALAGGPEETQYF; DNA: TGTGCCAGCAGCGTGGCCCTAGCGGGGGGGCCTGAAGAGACCCAGTACTTC
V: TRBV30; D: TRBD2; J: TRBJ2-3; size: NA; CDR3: CAWSVYGTSAGTDTQYF; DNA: TGTGCCTGGAGTGTGTACGGGACTAGCGCCGGTACAGATACGCAGTATTTT
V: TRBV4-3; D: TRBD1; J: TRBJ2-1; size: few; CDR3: CASSQAYRDSNNEQFF; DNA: TGCGCCAGCAGCCAAGCATACCGGGACAGTAACAATGAGCAGTTCTTC
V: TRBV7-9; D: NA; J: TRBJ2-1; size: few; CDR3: CASSLVGGVSINGNEQFF; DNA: TGTGCCAGCAGCTTGGTGGGTGGTGTCTCTATAAACGGCAATGAGCAGTTCTTC
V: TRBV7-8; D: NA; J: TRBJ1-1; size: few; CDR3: CASSQRRVGEAFF; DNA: TGTGCCAGCAGCCAAAGGCGGGTTGGTGAAGCTTTCTTT
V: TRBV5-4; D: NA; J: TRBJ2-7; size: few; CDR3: CASSPTRGSYEQYF; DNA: TGTGCCAGCAGCCCGACCAGGGGTTCCTACGAGCAGTACTTC
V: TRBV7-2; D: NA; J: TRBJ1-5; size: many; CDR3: CASSWVGQPQHF; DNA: TGTGCCAGCAGCTGGGTAGGGCAGCCCCAGCATTTT
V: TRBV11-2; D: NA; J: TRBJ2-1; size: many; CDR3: CASSLGTGSEQFF; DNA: TGTGCCAGCAGCTTAGGTACCGGCAGTGAGCAGTTCTTC
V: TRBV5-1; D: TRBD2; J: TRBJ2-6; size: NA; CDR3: CASSSRLAGGLSGANVLTF; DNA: TGCGCCAGCAGCTCTCGACTAGCGGGGGGTTTAAGTGGGGCCAACGTCCTGACTTTC
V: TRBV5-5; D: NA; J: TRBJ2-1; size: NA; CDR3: CASSYRTTSSYNEQFF; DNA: TGTGCCAGCAGCTATAGGACTACCAGCTCCTACAATGAGCAGTTCTTC
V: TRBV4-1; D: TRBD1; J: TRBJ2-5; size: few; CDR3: CASSQGVTGAFAQYF; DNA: TGCGCCAGCAGCCAAGGTGTGACAGGGGCTTTTGCCCAGTACTTC
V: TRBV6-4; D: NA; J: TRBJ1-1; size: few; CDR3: CASRPRGHANTEAFF; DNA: TGTGCCAGCAGGCCTAGGGGACACGCAAACACTGAAGCTTTCTTT
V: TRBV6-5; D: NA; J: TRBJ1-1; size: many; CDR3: CASSYRGPNTEAFF; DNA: TGTGCCAGCAGTTACCGGGGGCCGAACACTGAAGCTTTCTTT
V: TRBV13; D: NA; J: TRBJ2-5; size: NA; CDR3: CASSAHFPGAGETQYF; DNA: TGTGCCAGCAGCGCCCATTTTCCTGGGGCTGGTGAGACCCAGTACTTC
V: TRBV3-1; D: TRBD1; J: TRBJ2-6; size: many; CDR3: CASSETGLGANVLTF; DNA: TGTGCCAGCAGCGAGACAGGGCTTGGGGCCAACGTCCTGACTTTC
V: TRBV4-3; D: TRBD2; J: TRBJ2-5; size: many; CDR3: CASSQLAGGLETQYF; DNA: TGCGCCAGCAGCCAACTAGCGGGGGGGCTGGAGACCCAGTACTTC
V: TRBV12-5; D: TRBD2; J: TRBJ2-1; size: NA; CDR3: CASGFTAGGRDNEQFF; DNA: TGTGCTAGTGGTTTTACAGCGGGGGGGCGGGACAATGAGCAGTTCTTC
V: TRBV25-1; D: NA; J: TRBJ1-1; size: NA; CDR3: CASSESGTEAFF; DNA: TGTGCCAGCAGTGAATCGGGCACTGAAGCTTTCTTT
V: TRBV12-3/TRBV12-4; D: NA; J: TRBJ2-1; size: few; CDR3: CASSFPGGPNNEQFF; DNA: TGTGCCAGCAGCTTCCCTGGGGGCCCAAACAATGAGCAGTTCTTC
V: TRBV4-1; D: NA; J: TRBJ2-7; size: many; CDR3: CASSQDLGGPYEQYF; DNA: TGCGCCAGCAGCCAAGATTTAGGGGGGCCCTACGAGCAGTACTTC
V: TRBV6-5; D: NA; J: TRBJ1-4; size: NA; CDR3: CASSYSGAGEKLFF; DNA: TGTGCCAGCAGTTACTCGGGGGCGGGTGAAAAACTGTTTTTT
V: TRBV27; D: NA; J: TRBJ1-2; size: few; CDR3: CASRERGTYYGYTF; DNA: TGTGCCAGCAGAGAGCGAGGGACGTACTATGGCTACACCTTC
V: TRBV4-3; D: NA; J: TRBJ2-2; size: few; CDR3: CASSLSAGPNTGELFF; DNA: TGCGCCAGCAGCCTCAGCGCGGGTCCGAACACCGGGGAGCTGTTTTTT
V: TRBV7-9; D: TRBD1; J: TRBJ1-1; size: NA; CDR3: CASASGQSNTEAFF; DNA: TGTGCCAGCGCCTCGGGACAGTCGAACACTGAAGCTTTCTTT
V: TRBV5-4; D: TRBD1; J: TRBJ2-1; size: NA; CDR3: CASSATGESDEQFF; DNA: TGTGCCAGCAGTGCGACAGGGGAATCTGATGAGCAGTTCTTC
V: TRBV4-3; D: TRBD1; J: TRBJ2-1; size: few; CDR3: CASSQDRTGWTGPFF; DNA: TGCGCCAGCAGCCAAGACAGGACGGGGTGGACAGGGCCGTTCTTC
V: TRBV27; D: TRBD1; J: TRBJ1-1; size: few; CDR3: CASSLGTGLEAFF; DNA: TGTGCCAGCAGTCTCGGGACAGGGCTTGAAGCTTTCTTT
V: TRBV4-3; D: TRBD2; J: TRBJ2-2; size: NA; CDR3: CASSRASGTGELFF; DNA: TGCGCCAGCAGCCGGGCTAGCGGAACCGGGGAGCTGTTTTTT
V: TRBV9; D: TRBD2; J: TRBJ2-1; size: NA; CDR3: CASSVGSGGLYNEQFF; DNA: TGTGCCAGCAGCGTTGGTAGCGGGGGCTTATACAATGAGCAGTTCTTC